This T cell receptor beta chain was identified in a study of shared clonotypes between healthy human individuals (dated by TCRdb to the early 2020s). With regard to the full study: The cohort comprised a couple of women and a few men aged 18 to 49 years. For each donor, three plates each were used for CD4 naive and CD4 memory, two plates were used for CD8 naive, and one plate was used for CD8 memory. Blood TCR repertoires of about 5 healthy adults were deeply sequenced to estimate repertoire size and the extent of clonotype sharing between individuals. To increase sequencing depth and limit assay-specific biases, different laboratories used diverse techniques to prepare libraries and sequence TCR repertoires. Each donor's leukapheresis produced roughly between roughly 0.85 and 9 billion PBMCs.

Notes on this clone: The clone's antigen remains unknown. Base-call qualities are not available, and no considerably larger clone is one nucleotide away.

Donors were healthy HIV-negative adults with no recently reported acute infections or vaccinations. Every donor was a Caucasian adult living in Nashville, Tennessee, USA. CD4+ T cells were enriched through magnetic negative selection, after which naive cells were positively selected on CD45RA and the remaining negative fraction served as the memory subset. Blood was obtained by leukapheresis, after which PBMCs were separated by Ficoll-Histopaque density gradient centrifugation and cryopreserved in liquid nitrogen vapor phase. Analytical flow cytometry was used to check the purity and quantity of every magnetically sorted T cell population. Genomic DNA was isolated from each sorted fraction and quantified by UV absorbance on a Nanodrop 2000c. TCR CDR3 regions were amplified from genomic DNA by multiplex PCR using the deep immunoSEQ assay. For each cell subset, the extracted genomic DNA was distributed evenly across all wells of several immunoSEQ 96-well plates, and each plate served as one replicate. Each replicate PCR for sorted subsets received about 0.2 ug genomic DNA, equal to roughly 30,000 T cell genomes. Purified libraries were measured with a Qubit 3.0 fluorometer, size-checked on a Bioanalyzer 2100, and measured again with the KAPA Library Quantification kit. Each immunoSEQ 96-well plate was sequenced on its own single-read 150-cycle Illumina NextSeq 550 flow cell. Per the source publication's procedure: The immunoSEQ output contained only junctional sequences without quality scores, so filtering could not match that applied to full-length reads. Sequences were annotated with PyIR, a Python wrapper for IgBLAST v1.9, using IMGT germline references to assign V/J genes and CDR3. Reads were filtered out if the reads had weak V/J assignments (E-value above 1e-6), no CDR3, stop codons, out-of-frame junctions, or ambiguous translated residues. V3J clonotypes were defined as sequences sharing the same inferred V gene, J gene, and CDR3 amino acid sequence. To compute the percentage overlap between repertoires, the number of shared unique clonotypes was divided by the size of the smaller repertoire. Richness of each repertoire was evaluated using RTK rarefaction, the Chao1 estimator, and Recon v2.1 estimates of unobserved clonotypes. Generation probabilities for all TCRbeta clonotypes obtained by the gDNA method from four donors were computed using OLGA. TCRdb mirrors the immuneACCESS table, restricted to in-frame sequences. Some clones are absent from its copies; in checked studies, under half trace to an unresolved V gene, and the reason for the others is unknown. That table gives V, J and clone size, and the DNA gave D and trimming. This sample holds fewer than 3 million clones; just under 95% were observed only once. The ten largest account for approximately 0.41% of the sample.

Here V drops 5 bases and J drops 0 bases, and the junction holds 6 bases not matched to any gene. The CDR3 covers 15 residues, taking in both the cysteine and the phenylalanine. The kept DNA is CDR3 alone, 45 bases in frame from the first base. Via the germline V gene, CDR1 is LGHNA and CDR2 YSLEER. General findings and caveats noted by the study authors: Approximately 5% of naive CD4, 3.5% of naive CD8, about 2.1% of memory CD4, and 0.35% to 0.4% of memory CD8 clonotypes were shared across a few donors. Estimated clonotype richness was generally larger for naive than for memory subsets. Pairwise subsampling indicated that sequencing depth was expected to affect the degree of clonotype sharing among donors. Higher generation probabilities were observed for clonotypes shared by all four sorted-subset donors than for non-shared clonotypes. The small number of donors limited the genetic and exposure-history diversity represented. Sampling was restricted to blood, and TCR repertoires in tissues likely differ from the TCR repertoires found in blood. Rarefaction of sorted-subset datasets indicated incomplete sequencing despite the large sequencing depth.

The chain couples TRBV4-3 to TRBJ1-1; TRBD1 fits 7 bases in the junction. Sequenced: naive CD4+ T cells from PBMCs. The sample's cell subset or site label, in plain terms: CD45RA+ positively selected. This clonotype was obtained from a man between 18 and 35 years old in good health. Some clones in this sample may be carry-over from other donors' samples. The CDR3 loop reads CASSTRQGLNTEAFF. The nucleotides read TGCGCCAGCAGCACCCGACAGGGCCTGAACACTGAAGCTTTCTTT.